The 9 T cell receptor beta chains below were found in one sample sequenced in a study of chemoradiotherapy in HPV16-positive cancers. Sequenced by immunoSEQ multiplex PCR; TCRdb stores in-frame clones only, minus some. This table holds approximately 13,000 clones, approximately 72% found once. The specimen was collected from a patient who underwent chemoradiotherapy. Receptors originate from a human donor with HPV-associated anogenital cancer.

V is TRBV10-3 and J is TRBJ1-5, with TRBD1 matching over 10 bases. The J segment lost 2 bases and the V segment lost 3 bases, leaving 7 bases of the junction unmatched. CDR3 length: 17 residues. Germline V CDR1 and CDR2: ENHRY, SYGVKD. This CDR3 reads CAISESGGTGGNQPQHF. The CDR3 DNA sequence: TGTGCCATCAGTGAAAGCGGCGGGACAGGGGGCAATCAGCCCCAGCATTTT.

This rearrangement joins TRBV4-1 to TRBJ1-3; D ambiguous. This CDR3 region has 15 residues. The V end lost 0 bases, the J end lost 3 bases, and 9 bases lay between the germline ends. Germline assignment: CDR1 MGHRA and CDR2 YSYEKL. CDR3 bases: TGCGCCAGCAGCCAAGATCAGTTTAATGGAAACACCATATATTTT. Translated: CASSQDQFNGNTIYF.

The V and J genes are TRBV7-8 and TRBJ2-1; D ambiguous. Trimming removed 1 base from V and 4 bases from J, with 8 bases in between. CDR3 size: 14 residues. Germline V gene lookup returns CDR1 SGHVS and CDR2 FQNEAQ. CDR3 in DNA: TGTGCCAGCAGCTTAGAATTGGGATACAATGAGCAGTTCTTC. Amino acid sequence: CASSLELGYNEQFF.

The chain joins TRBV11-3 to TRBJ2-7; 9 bases fit TRBD2. This CDR3 has 14 residues. Germline-derived CDR1 and CDR2 are SGHNT and YENEEA. The J segment lost 4 bases and the V segment lost 2 bases, leaving 3 bases of the junction unmatched. The CDR3 sequence: CASSLKSGRYEQYF. The DNA of the CDR3 is TGTGCCAGCAGCTTAAAAAGCGGGAGGTACGAGCAGTACTTC.

This clone was counted only a few times. The J gene is TRBJ1-5, the V gene TRBV10-2; D is ambiguous. The CDR3 loop spans 12 amino acids. Germline V lookup: CDR1 WSHSY, CDR2 SAAADI. V shed 8 bases and J shed 0 bases, with 5 bases lying between them. CDR3 sequence reads: CASRGSNQPQHF. CDR3 in DNA: TGCGCCAGCCGGGGTAGCAATCAGCCCCAGCATTTT.

This clone was seen only a few times. The chain employs TRBV6-6 and TRBJ2-3; D is undetermined. V lost 1 base and J lost 5, with 7 bases in between. The CDR3 consists of 13 residues. Germline assignment: CDR1 MNHNY and CDR2 SVGAGI (reference sequence). CDR3 coding DNA: TGTGCCAGCAGTTACTACGGCGGAGATACGCAGTATTTT. It yields the protein CASSYYGGDTQYF.

In this sample, this clone turned up a few times. The V gene is TRBV6-5, the J gene TRBJ2-7; 8 nucleotides match TRBD2. The germline V gene has CDR1 MNHEY and CDR2 SVGAGI. Trimming at V came to 8 bases and at J to 2 bases, leaving 8 bases not matched to a gene. The CDR3 length is 14 residues. As DNA, the CDR3 is TGTGCCAGCCATAGCAGCGGGAGCGCCTACGAGCAGTACTTC. Translating it yields CASHSSGSAYEQYF.

V gene TRBV5-1 combines with J gene TRBJ2-7; no definite D call. CDR1 is SGHRS, CDR2 YFSETQ, per germline. Trimming removed 5 bases from V and 2 bases from J, with 11 bases in between. The CDR3 has 13 amino acids. The CDR3 nucleotides are TGCGCCAGCAGTTGGACGGAAGCCTACGAGCAGTACTTC. Translation: CASSWTEAYEQYF.

The chain carries TRBV12-5 and TRBJ2-2; D gene uncertain. CDR1 and CDR2 from the germline V gene are LGHNT and FRNRAP. This CDR3 is built from 16 residues. V gave up 1 base and J gave up 1 base, with 10 bases separating them. In nucleotides, the CDR3 is TGTGCTAGTGGTTTGGCCGAGTCCTTGAACACCGGGGAGCTGTTTTTT. As protein: CASGLAESLNTGELFF.